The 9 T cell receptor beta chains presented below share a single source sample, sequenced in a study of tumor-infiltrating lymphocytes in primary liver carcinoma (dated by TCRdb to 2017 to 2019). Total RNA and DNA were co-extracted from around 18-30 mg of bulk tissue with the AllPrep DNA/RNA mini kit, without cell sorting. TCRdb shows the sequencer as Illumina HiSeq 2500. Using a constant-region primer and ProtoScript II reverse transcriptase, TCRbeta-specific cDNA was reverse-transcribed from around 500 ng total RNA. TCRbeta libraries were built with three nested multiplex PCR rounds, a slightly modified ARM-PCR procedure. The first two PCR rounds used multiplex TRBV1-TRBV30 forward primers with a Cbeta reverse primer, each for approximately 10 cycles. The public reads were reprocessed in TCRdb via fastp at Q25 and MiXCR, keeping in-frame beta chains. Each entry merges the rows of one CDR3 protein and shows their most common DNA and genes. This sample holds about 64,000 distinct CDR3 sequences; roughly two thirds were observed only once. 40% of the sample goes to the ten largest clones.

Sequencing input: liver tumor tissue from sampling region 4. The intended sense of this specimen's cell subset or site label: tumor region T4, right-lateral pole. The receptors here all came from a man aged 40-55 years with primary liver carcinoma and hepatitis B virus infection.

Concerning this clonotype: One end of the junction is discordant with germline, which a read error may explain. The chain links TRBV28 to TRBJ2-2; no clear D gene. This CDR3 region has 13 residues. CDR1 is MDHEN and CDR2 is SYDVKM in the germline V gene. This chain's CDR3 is CAGSLRNTGELFF. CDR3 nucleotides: TGTGCCGGCAGTTTACGGAACACCGGGGAGCTGTTTTTT.

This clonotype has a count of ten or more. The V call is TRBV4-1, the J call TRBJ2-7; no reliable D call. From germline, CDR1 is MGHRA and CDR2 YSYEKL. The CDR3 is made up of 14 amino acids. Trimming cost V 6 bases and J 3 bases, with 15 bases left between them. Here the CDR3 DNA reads TGCGCCAGCAGTCTAAATGACAAGTTCTACGAGCAGTACTTC. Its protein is CASSLNDKFYEQYF.

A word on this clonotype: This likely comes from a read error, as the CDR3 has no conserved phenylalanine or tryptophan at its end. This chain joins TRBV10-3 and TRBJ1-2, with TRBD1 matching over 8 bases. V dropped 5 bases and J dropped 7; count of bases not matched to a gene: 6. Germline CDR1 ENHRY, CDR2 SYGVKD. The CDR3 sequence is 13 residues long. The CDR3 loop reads CAISLDRGSGYTI. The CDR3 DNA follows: TGTGCCATCAGTTTAGACAGGGGAAGTGGCTACACCATC.

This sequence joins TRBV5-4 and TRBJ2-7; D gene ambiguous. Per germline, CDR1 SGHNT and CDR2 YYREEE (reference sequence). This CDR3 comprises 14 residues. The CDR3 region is CARSPDFSSSEQYF. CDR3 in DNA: TGTGCGAGGAGCCCCGACTTCTCATCCAGCGAGCAGTACTTC. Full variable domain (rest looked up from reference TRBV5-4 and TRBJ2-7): ETGVTQSPTHLIKTRGQQVTLRCSSQSGHNTVSWYQQALGQGPQFIFQYYREEENGRGNFPPRFSGLQFPNYSSELNVNALELDDSALYLCARSPDFSSSEQYFGPGTRLTVT.

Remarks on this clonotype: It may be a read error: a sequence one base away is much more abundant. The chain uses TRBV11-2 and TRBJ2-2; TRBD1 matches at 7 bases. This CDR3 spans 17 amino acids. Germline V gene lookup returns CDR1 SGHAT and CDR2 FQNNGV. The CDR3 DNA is TGTACCAGCAGCTTTGATCGAGACAGGGTCGGCACCGGGGAGCTGTTTTTT. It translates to CTSSFDRDRVGTGELFF.

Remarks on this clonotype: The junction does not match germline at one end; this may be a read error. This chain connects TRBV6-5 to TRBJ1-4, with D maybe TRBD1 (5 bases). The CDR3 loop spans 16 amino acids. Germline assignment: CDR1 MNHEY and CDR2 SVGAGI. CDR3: CASSYSSGTSNEKLYF. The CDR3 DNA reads TGTGCCAGCAGTTACTCCTCCGGGACGTCAAATGAAAAACTGTATTTT.

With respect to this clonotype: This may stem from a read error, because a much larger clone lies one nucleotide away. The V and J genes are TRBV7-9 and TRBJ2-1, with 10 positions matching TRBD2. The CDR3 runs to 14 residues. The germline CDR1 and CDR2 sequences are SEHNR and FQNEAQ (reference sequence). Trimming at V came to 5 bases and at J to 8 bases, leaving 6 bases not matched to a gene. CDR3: CASSGTSVGDEQFF. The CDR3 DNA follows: TGTGCCAGCAGCGGGACTAGCGTAGGCGATGAGCAGTTCTTC.

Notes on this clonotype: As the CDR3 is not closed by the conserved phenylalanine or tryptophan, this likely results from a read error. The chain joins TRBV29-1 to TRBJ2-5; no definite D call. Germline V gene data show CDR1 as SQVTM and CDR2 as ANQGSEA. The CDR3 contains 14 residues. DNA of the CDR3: TGCAGTGTTGAAGTAGCCCTCCACCAAGAGACCCAGTACTCC. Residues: CSVEVALHQETQYS.

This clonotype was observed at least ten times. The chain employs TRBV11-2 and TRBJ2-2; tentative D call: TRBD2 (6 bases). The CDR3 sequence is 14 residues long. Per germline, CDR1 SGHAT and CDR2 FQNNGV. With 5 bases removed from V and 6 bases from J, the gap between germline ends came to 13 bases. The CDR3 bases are TGTGCCAGCAGCCCGGACTATTGGGCCGGGGAGCTGTTTTTT. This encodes CASSPDYWAGELFF.